The next 32 T cell receptor beta chains were all read from a single sample in a study of identifying expanded T cells in peripheral blood. TCRdb's table, derived via immunoSEQ multiplex PCR, lists solely in-frame clones and lacks some. The sample lists 50,000 to 65,000 clones; about 92% were seen once. Source material: blood. Source of these receptors: a person aged 18 to 70 in good health.

The chain recombines TRBV19 with TRBJ1-2; 9 nucleotides line up with TRBD1. V shed 7 bases, J shed 8 bases, and the junction held 8 bases outside the gene matches. This CDR3 has 13 residues. CDR1 and CDR2 (germline): LNHDA, SQIVND (reference sequence). This CDR3 reads CASTPTGTGGYTF. CDR3 coding DNA: TGTGCCAGTACACCCACGGGGACAGGGGGCTACACCTTC.

The V call is TRBV9, the J call TRBJ1-2; unclear D gene. There are 14 residues in the CDR3. In germline, CDR1 is SGDLS, CDR2 YYNGEE. Trimming shortened V by 3 bases and J by 3 bases, and 12 bases separated the two germline ends. The CDR3 sequence is CASSASTSYYGYTF. CDR3 DNA sequence: TGTGCCAGCAGCGCTTCGACGTCCTACTATGGCTACACCTTC.

Here the CDR3 DNA reads TGTGCCAGCTTGTGGTCCCCTTTCTCTGGAAACACCATATATTTT. This encodes CASLWSPFSGNTIYF. The chain recombines TRBV6-6 with TRBJ1-3; D ambiguous. The CDR3 is 15 residues long. V lost 8 bases, J lost 0 bases, and 14 bases lay in between. Germline loops: CDR1 MNHNY, CDR2 SVGAGI (reference sequence).

This sequence joins TRBV29-1 and TRBJ2-7; no clear D. V was pared by 3 bases and J by 0 bases, with 12 bases between. The CDR3 is made up of 14 amino acids. Germline assignment: CDR1 SQVTM and CDR2 ANQGSEA. The CDR3: CSVDFSPSSYEQYF. The CDR3 nucleotides are TGCAGCGTTGACTTTAGTCCGAGCTCCTACGAGCAGTACTTC.

J is TRBJ2-1 and V is TRBV9; 8 bases are shared with TRBD2. The V and J ends lost 0 bases and 7 bases, in that order; junction bases with no gene match: 12. CDR3 length equals 17 residues. Germline lookup yields CDR1 SGDLS and CDR2 YYNGEE. The CDR3 sequence: CASSVATRTGGLNEQFF. In DNA form, the CDR3 reads TGTGCCAGCAGCGTAGCTACTAGGACGGGGGGGCTAAATGAGCAGTTCTTC.

The gene calls are TRBV10-1 and TRBJ2-7, with D tentatively TRBD1 or TRBD2 (5 bases each). The CDR3 contains 14 residues. Trimming cost V 6 bases and J 3 bases, with 15 bases left between them. Per germline, CDR1 WNHNN and CDR2 SYGVQD (reference sequence). CDR3 sequence (DNA): TGCGCCAGCAGCTTCCCCGGGACGGACTACGAGCAGTACTTC. Amino acid sequence: CASSFPGTDYEQYF.

This CDR3 is CASSFTSGSSDTQYF. CDR3 bases: TGCGCCAGCAGCTTCACTAGCGGGAGCTCAGATACGCAGTATTTT. V gene TRBV5-1 combines with J gene TRBJ2-3; 11 nucleotides agree with TRBD2. The J segment lost 4 bases and the V segment lost 2 bases, leaving 3 bases of the junction unmatched. Per germline, CDR1 SGHRS and CDR2 YFSETQ. The CDR3 loop spans 15 amino acids. Drawing the rest from reference TRBV5-1 and TRBJ2-3, the complete variable domain is KAGVTQTPRYLIKTRGQQVTLSCSPISGHRSVSWYQQTPGQGLQFLFEYFSETQRNKGNFPGRFSGRQFSNSRSEMNVSTLELGDSALYLCASSFTSGSSDTQYFGPGTRLTVL.

This rearrangement joins TRBV19 to TRBJ2-5; TRBD1 is a possible D gene (6 bases). Germline CDR1 is LNHDA and CDR2 is SQIVND (reference sequence). The length of the CDR3 is 14 residues. The V gene lost 4 bases and the J gene lost 6 bases, with 15 bases spanning the gap. CDR3: CASSSTGLQKTQYF. The CDR3 DNA reads as TGTGCCAGTAGTAGCACAGGGTTGCAAAAGACCCAGTACTTC.

The CDR3 loop is CASSIASGGVEQFF. The CDR3 region has the DNA TGTGCCAGTAGTATCGCTAGCGGGGGGGTTGAGCAGTTCTTC. The V and J genes are TRBV19 and TRBJ2-1, with 12 bases that match TRBD2. The CDR3 has 14 amino acids. Looked up from germline, CDR1 is LNHDA and CDR2 is SQIVND (reference sequence). With 3 bases clipped from V and 9 bases from J, the junction kept 3 bases outside the gene matches.

The chain links TRBV10-3 to TRBJ2-7; 8 bases fit TRBD2. CDR3 length: 16 residues. Germline CDR1 reads ENHRY; CDR2 reads SYGVKD. V was pared by 4 bases and J by 7 bases, with 15 bases of the junction left unmatched. The CDR3 loop is CAISVVLAGGAGEQYF. CDR3 coding DNA: TGTGCCATCAGTGTAGTATTGGCGGGAGGAGCTGGGGAGCAGTACTTC.

The chain recombines TRBV7-9 with TRBJ2-2, with D tentatively TRBD2 (6 bases). This CDR3 has 14 residues. Germline CDR1 SEHNR, CDR2 FQNEAQ (reference sequence). Between the trimmed V and J ends, which lost 3 bases and 7 bases, there was a span of 12 bases. The CDR3 nucleotides are TGTGCCAGCAGCTTTGGAACTAGCATCGGGGAGCTGTTTTTT. It specifies CASSFGTSIGELFF.

The rearrangement uses TRBV11-2 and TRBJ2-7; D might be TRBD1 (5 bases). The CDR3 has 13 residues. CDR1 and CDR2 from the germline V gene are SGHAT and FQNNGV. Trimming left V 3 bases short and J 5 bases short, with 11 bases between. Here the CDR3 reads CASSFAGYHEQYF. The CDR3 DNA sequence: TGTGCCAGCAGCTTCGCAGGGTACCACGAGCAGTACTTC.

V and J are TRBV2 and TRBJ1-6; possibly TRBD1 for D (5 bases). V was shortened by 5 bases and J by 6 bases, with 14 bases between the two germline ends. Germline-derived CDR1 and CDR2 are SNHLY and FYNNEI. There are 15 residues in the CDR3. CDR3 DNA sequence: TGTGCCAGCAGTTACCGGGACCTCCTTAATTCACCCCTCCACTTT. Its translation is CASSYRDLLNSPLHF.

This clone was seen a single time. The V call is TRBV5-1, the J call TRBJ1-2; D is possibly TRBD1 (5 bases). V dropped 1 base and J dropped 2 bases, with 9 bases sitting between them. Germline loops: CDR1 SGHRS, CDR2 YFSETQ. CDR3 size: 14 residues. The CDR3 spells CASSLQTDNYGYTF. The CDR3 coding sequence is TGCGCCAGCAGCTTGCAGACAGACAACTATGGCTACACCTTC.

V and J are TRBV7-2 and TRBJ2-3; no clear D. V was trimmed by 1 base and J by 1 base, leaving 15 bases between them. This CDR3 is 17 amino acids long. Per the germline V gene, CDR1 is SGHTA and CDR2 is FQGNSA. The CDR3 nucleotides are TGTGCCAGCAGCTTAGGAATTGGCAGCATGGGCACAGATACGCAGTATTTT. This translates into CASSLGIGSMGTDTQYF.

This clone was picked up a small number of times. V is TRBV29-1 and J is TRBJ2-5; 10 bases match TRBD1. The V and J ends lost 8 bases and 4 bases, in that order; junction bases with no gene match: 10. CDR1 is SQVTM, CDR2 ANQGSEA, per germline. The CDR3 spans 14 residues. CDR3 nucleotide sequence: TGCAGCTCCCGCGCAGGGGACAGGGGAGAGACCCAGTACTTC. Its protein is CSSRAGDRGETQYF. The variable domain in full, completed from reference TRBV29-1 and TRBJ2-5, reads SAVISQKPSRDICQRGTSLTIQCQVDSQVTMMFWYRQQPGQSLTLIATANQGSEATYESGFVIDKFPISRPNLTFSTLTVSNMSPEDSSIYLCSSRAGDRGETQYFGPGTRLLVL.

The chain employs TRBV13 and TRBJ2-1; 11 nucleotides agree with TRBD1. CDR1 is PRHDT and CDR2 is FYEKMQ in the germline V gene (reference sequence). This CDR3 comprises 15 residues. V lost 5 bases and J lost 8; bases outside the gene matches: 8. The CDR3 DNA follows: TGTGCCAGCAGCGCCCGGGACAGGGGGAACGATGAGCAGTTCTTC. It is translated as CASSARDRGNDEQFF.

The CDR3: CASSRPRDSNSGETQYF. The CDR3 nucleotides read TGTGCCAGCAGTAGACCGAGGGACTCGAACTCAGGGGAGACCCAGTACTTC. The V and J genes are TRBV7-2 and TRBJ2-5, with TRBD2 as a possible D gene (6 bases). CDR3 size: 17 residues. The germline V gene encodes CDR1 SGHTA and CDR2 FQGNSA. Trimming removed 6 bases from V and 5 bases from J, with 25 bases in between. The entire variable domain, with the rest obtained from reference TRBV7-2 and TRBJ2-5, is as follows: GAGVSQSPSNKVTEKGKDVELRCDPISGHTALYWYRQSLGQGLEFLIYFQGNSAPDKSGLPSDRFSAERTGGSVSTLTIQRTQQEDSAVYLCASSRPRDSNSGETQYFGPGTRLLVL.

The rearrangement joins TRBV27 to TRBJ2-7; D uncertain. The germline V and J ends were trimmed by 2 bases and 3 bases, with 17 bases remaining between them. The CDR3 consists of 16 residues. Per the germline V gene, CDR1 is MNHEY and CDR2 is SMNVEV (reference sequence). CDR3: CASSLGSPSLGYEQYF. CDR3 DNA sequence: TGTGCCAGCAGTTTAGGGTCTCCCAGTTTAGGCTACGAGCAGTACTTC.

The chain couples TRBV19 to TRBJ1-1; possibly TRBD1 for D (5 bases). Germline CDR1 is LNHDA and CDR2 is SQIVND (reference sequence). Trimming took 7 bases from V and 1 from J, leaving 13 bases between them. The CDR3 has 14 residues. CDR3 in amino acids: CASTITGPNTEAFF. The CDR3 DNA follows: TGTGCCAGTACCATCACAGGTCCGAACACTGAAGCTTTCTTT.

The chain joins TRBV4-1 to TRBJ1-6; possible D gene TRBD1, 6 bases. The V end lost 3 bases, the J end lost 7 bases, and 7 bases lay between the germline ends. The V gene's germline CDR1 is MGHRA and CDR2 YSYEKL. CDR3 length: 13 residues. The CDR3 loop is CASSHTGNSPLHF. DNA for the CDR3: TGCGCCAGCAGCCACACAGGGAATTCACCCCTCCACTTT.

The chain recombines TRBV6-6 with TRBJ1-5, with 11 positions matching TRBD1. With 7 bases clipped from V and 6 bases from J, the junction kept 5 bases outside the gene matches. CDR1 MNHNY and CDR2 SVGAGI come from the germline V gene (reference sequence). This CDR3 has 14 residues. The CDR3, as DNA: TGTGCCAGCAATATGGGACAGGGGGGTCAGCCCCAGCATTTT. This codes for CASNMGQGGQPQHF.

The chain employs TRBV7-6 and TRBJ2-1; possible D gene TRBD1, 6 bases. From germline, CDR1 is SGHVS and CDR2 FNYEAQ. Trimming took off 1 base at V and 11 bases at J, with 18 bases between the two ends. The CDR3 totals 15 residues. CDR3 in DNA: TGTGCCAGCAGCTTAGGGCAGGGGCCCTTTTTGCAGCAGTTCTTC. This translates into CASSLGQGPFLQQFF.

This clone was recorded a few times. The chain couples TRBV7-2 to TRBJ2-3; D is ambiguous. CDR1 and CDR2 (germline): SGHTA, FQGNSA. V was clipped by 5 bases and J by 2 bases, with 8 bases between them. CDR3 length: 13 amino acids. The CDR3 here is CASSLRPTDTQYF. The CDR3 DNA reads as TGTGCCAGCAGCCTCCGACCCACAGATACGCAGTATTTT.

V gene TRBV7-7 combines with J gene TRBJ2-3; no clear D. There are 13 residues in the CDR3. V gave up 5 bases and J gave up 5 bases, with 11 bases separating them. The germline CDR1 and CDR2 sequences are SSHAT and FNYEAQ (reference sequence). As DNA, the CDR3 is TGTGCCAGCAGCCACTCACCGCAAGATACGCAGTATTTT. Residues: CASSHSPQDTQYF. Full variable domain (rest looked up from reference TRBV7-7 and TRBJ2-3): GAGVSQSPRYKVTKRGQDVTLRCDPISSHATLYWYQQALGQGPEFLTYFNYEAQPDKSGLPSDRFSAERPEGSISTLTIQRTEQRDSAMYRCASSHSPQDTQYFGPGTRLTVL.

The chain is built from TRBV5-1 and TRBJ1-4; TRBD1 matches at 9 bases. CDR3 length: 14 residues. Per germline, CDR1 SGHRS and CDR2 YFSETQ. V was pared by 4 bases and J by 6 bases, with 4 bases of the junction left unmatched. CDR3 sequence: CASSVGQGYEKLFF. Written as DNA, the CDR3 is TGCGCCAGCAGCGTCGGACAGGGGTATGAAAAACTGTTTTTT.

This clone has just one count. J is TRBJ2-7 and V is TRBV28, with D possibly matching TRBD1 (5 bases). This CDR3 is 14 amino acids long. CDR1 and CDR2 (germline): MDHEN, SYDVKM. V was trimmed by 6 bases and J by 1 base, leaving 13 bases between them. CDR3 sequence: CASSVTTASYEQYF. The CDR3 nucleotides read TGTGCCAGCAGCGTAACGACAGCTTCCTACGAGCAGTACTTC.

The V and J genes are TRBV5-4 and TRBJ2-3; D is uncertain. V lost 0 bases to trimming and J lost 4 bases, with 6 bases between them. This CDR3 region has 13 residues. Germline V gene data show CDR1 as SGHNT and CDR2 as YYREEE (reference sequence). CDR3 nucleotides: TGTGCCAGCAGCTTGGTGGGCCCAGATACGCAGTATTTT. Protein: CASSLVGPDTQYF.

The CDR3 reads CAWTRRVPKGEQFF. The CDR3 DNA reads as TGTGCCTGGACGCGCCGTGTTCCGAAGGGCGAGCAGTTCTTC. The chain recombines TRBV30 with TRBJ2-1; D is undetermined. The CDR3 totals 14 residues. Trimming took 4 bases from V and 10 from J, leaving 20 bases between them. CDR1 and CDR2 (germline): GTSNPN, SVGIG (reference sequence). Combining the CDR3 with reference TRBV30 and TRBJ2-1 gives the whole variable domain SQTIHQWPATLVQPVGSPLSLECTVEGTSNPNLYWYRQAAGRGLQLLFYSVGIGQISSEVPQNLSASRPQDRQFILSSKKLLLSDSGFYLCAWTRRVPKGEQFFGPGTRLTVL.

V and J are TRBV28 and TRBJ2-6; D is unclear. The CDR3 covers 15 residues. Germline CDR1 and CDR2: MDHEN and SYDVKM. Trimming shortened V by 2 bases and J by 0 bases, and 5 bases separated the two germline ends. The CDR3 DNA follows: TGTGCCAGCAGTTTACCCCTCTCTGGGGCCAACGTCCTGACTTTC. Its translation: CASSLPLSGANVLTF.

The rearrangement uses TRBV28 and TRBJ2-3; a weak D match, TRBD1 (6 bases). The germline V and J ends were trimmed by 3 bases and 3 bases, with 25 bases remaining between them. The CDR3 extends over 19 amino acids. Germline V lookup: CDR1 MDHEN, CDR2 SYDVKM. The CDR3 here is CASSFTPRLWGPFTDTQYF. The CDR3, as DNA: TGTGCCAGCAGTTTCACCCCCCGCCTTTGGGGGCCCTTTACAGATACGCAGTATTTT.

This clone was seen a few times. The rearrangement uses TRBV18 and TRBJ1-5, with D maybe TRBD1 (5 bases). The V end lost 2 bases, the J end lost 4 bases, and 6 bases lay between the germline ends. The CDR3 extends over 13 amino acids. From germline, CDR1 is KGHSH and CDR2 LQKENI. CDR3 amino acids: CASSPGANQPQHF. The CDR3, as DNA: TGTGCCAGCTCACCAGGGGCAAATCAGCCCCAGCATTTT.